This T cell receptor beta chain was observed in a study of T cell responses to AZD1222 COVID-19 vaccine (dated by TCRdb to about 2021). For context, the study as a whole: AZD1222 recipients with second doses at about 4 weeks or about 12 weeks were pooled, because spike-specific TCR depth and breadth did not differ between schedules. A total of about 240 trial participants underwent TCR sequencing, of whom 207 received two doses of AZD1222 and 26 received two doses of the MenACWY control vaccine. Trial participants were enrolled into age subgroups of 18-55, 56-69 and 70-plus years, which contained about 160, 30 and 59 TCR-sequenced participants, respectively. Results the study describes overall, beyond this receptor: Most participants were white British and females outnumbered males, and the authors suggested that clonal diversity may have been underestimated. Conclusions about previously exposed vaccinees are limited, since just six AZD1222 recipients were seropositive for SARS-CoV-2 at baseline. Epitopes outside the regions mutated in the B.1.351 and B.1.1.7 variants were reportedly recognized by nearly half of the unique spike-specific TCRs. Because no samples from the day 14 peak response were available, repertoires could be characterized only after the peak T cell response. The 56-69-year group was small, and its depth increase did not reach significance, likely because of low power. After two AZD1222 doses, spike-specific TCR breadth and depth were significantly higher than at day 0 and than in MenACWY recipients. The vaccine-associated CD4 TCRs covered the entire spike protein, and the dominant responses fell in regions 160-218 and 743-854.

This specimen's time point label, interpreted: baseline before first vaccination. Vaccinee samples came from UK trials COV001 and COV002, including a single-blind randomized controlled phase 2/3 trial of AZD1222 (ChAdOx1 nCoV-19) in healthy adults. For TCRbeta chain sequencing, PBMC samples from trial participants were taken at day 0 and at day 28 after the second dose. The germline ends are 23 bases apart after V is trimmed by 3 bases and J by 0 bases. The germline V gene provides CDR1 KGHSH and CDR2 LQKENI. Inclusive of the bounding cysteine and phenylalanine, the CDR3 is 19 residues long. Only the CDR3 part of the read is kept: 57 bases, read in frame from the first base. Worth noting for this clone: What this receptor recognizes is not known. It has no much larger one-base neighbor in the sample; base qualities were not kept.

The CDR3 regions of human TCRbeta chains were analyzed by immunosequencing. In the source study's methods: Repertoire TCRs were matched against a reference library of SARS-CoV-2-specific TCRs generated with the MIRA antigen-specificity platform. Breadth was defined as the fraction of unique TCRs that were SARS-CoV-2-associated. Depth was defined as the fraction of total T cells that were SARS-CoV-2-associated. Each spike-specific TCR was assigned to its reactive spike region and to a CD4 or CD8 class using the MIRA data. Log10-transformed breadth and depth values were compared by one-way ANOVA with Sidak's multiple comparisons tests. Entries here come from immuneACCESS through TCRdb and include only in-frame sequences with V and J called. Some clones fail to appear in such tables; in the studies checked, an unresolved V gene covers under half of the shortfall, and the cause of the remainder is unknown. The V and J calls and the clone size are those of that table, but D and trimming were determined from the DNA. For this sample the table gives roughly 150,000 clones, of which just over 90% were detected only once. Over 7.5% of the sample is in the top ten clones.

This sequence uses TRBV18 and TRBJ1-1; TRBD1 is perhaps the D gene, given 6 matching bases. The clonotype was recovered from an adult in good health. The sample was peripheral blood, taken on day 0 of AZD1222 vaccination. The CDR3 region: CASSPLLGAGHSMNTEAFF. At the DNA level, the sequence is TGTGCCAGCTCACCTCTCTTGGGGGCAGGCCATTCCATGAACACTGAAGCTTTCTTT.